The source of this TCR beta chain is a study of OX40 agonist ivuxolimab in advanced cancers. General study results and limits: Both CD4+ and CD8+ T cell populations in blood had undergone clonal expansion by week 6 at 0.1 to 3.0 mg/kg.

Details on this clone: The antigen remains undetermined.

Here immunoSEQ multiplex PCR was the method, and the copy in TCRdb shows in-frame clones only, minus some. There are around 140,000 clones in the sample; 85% to 95% occur only once, and 1% lies in the top ten. The source was CD4+ or CD8+ T cells sorted from blood, collected in a trial of the OX40 agonist ivuxolimab. The TCR originated in an adult with an advanced solid tumor such as melanoma, head and neck, liver or kidney cancer.

Here the CDR3 reads CASSLDFGPFYEQYF. Here the CDR3 DNA reads TGTGCCAGCAGCTTAGATTTTGGCCCCTTTTACGAGCAGTACTTC. The chain carries TRBV7-9 and TRBJ2-7, with unresolved D. V dropped 1 base and J dropped 4 bases, with 14 bases sitting between them. The CDR3 spans 15 residues. Germline V gene lookup returns CDR1 SEHNR and CDR2 FQNEAQ (reference sequence).